This T cell receptor (beta chain) was retrieved from a study of blood T cells in healthy people across ages. The germline gives CDR1 LGHNA, CDR2 YNFKEQ. Trimming took 0 bases from V and 2 from J, leaving 13 bases between them. The CDR3 extends over 16 amino acids. With a J-beta primer mix and a sample-barcoded 5' primer, a second PCR ran roughly 6 to 11 cycles. TCRdb re-called the 5' RACE reads with MiXCR, one entry per CDR3 protein. Altogether 890,000 or so distinct CDR3 sequences are present, 62% being singletons, with the ten largest covering around a quarter. The chain has TRBV4-2 and TRBJ1-2; D is perhaps TRBD1 (6 bases). The receptor's source is a young man in good health. The sample consisted of blood. The CDR3 reads CASSQDLRGENYGYTF. DNA of the CDR3: TGTGCCAGCAGCCAAGATCTTAGGGGGGAGAACTATGGCTACACCTTC.